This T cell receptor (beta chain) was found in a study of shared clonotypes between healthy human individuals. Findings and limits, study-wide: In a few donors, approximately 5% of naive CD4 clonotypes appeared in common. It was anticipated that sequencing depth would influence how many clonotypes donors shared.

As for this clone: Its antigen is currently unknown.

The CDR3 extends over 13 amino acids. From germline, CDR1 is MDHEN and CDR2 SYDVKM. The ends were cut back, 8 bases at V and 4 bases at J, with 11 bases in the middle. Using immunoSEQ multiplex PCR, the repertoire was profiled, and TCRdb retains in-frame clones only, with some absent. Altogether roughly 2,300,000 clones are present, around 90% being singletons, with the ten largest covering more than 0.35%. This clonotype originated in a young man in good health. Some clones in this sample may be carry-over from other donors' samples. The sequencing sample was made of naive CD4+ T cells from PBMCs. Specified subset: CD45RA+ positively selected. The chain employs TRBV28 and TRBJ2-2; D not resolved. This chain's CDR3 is CASSIYATGELFF. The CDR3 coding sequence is TGTGCCAGCTCCATCTACGCCACCGGGGAGCTGTTTTTT.